The next 24 T cell receptor beta chains were all read from a single sample in a study of cytomegalovirus exposure and HLA in healthy donors. PCR amplification relied on 60 Vbeta primers (plus 13 Jbeta primers). Libraries were prepared by immunoSEQ multiplex PCR; TCRdb keeps only in-frame clonotypes and omits some of them. The data contain around 110,000 clones, roughly 75% of them singletons. The sequenced sample was PBMCs. Receptors were obtained from a man aged 40-55 years in good health and CMV-seronegative.

This clone came up once. The V call is TRBV9, the J call TRBJ2-2, with a tentative D call TRBD1 (6 bases). The CDR3 is 14 residues long. CDR1 is SGDLS and CDR2 is YYNGEE in the germline V gene. V was cut by 4 bases and J by 5 bases, with 12 bases left in between. CDR3 DNA: TGTGCCAGCAGCCCCCGGACAGAGACCGGGGAGCTGTTTTTT. Encoded protein: CASSPRTETGELFF.

This clone was recorded only once. The gene calls are TRBV28 and TRBJ2-3; maybe TRBD2 (6 bases). This CDR3 comprises 15 residues. The germline CDR1 and CDR2 sequences are MDHEN and SYDVKM. Trimming removed 5 bases at V and 3 bases at J, with 15 bases between. For the CDR3, the DNA is TGTGCCAGCAGTGACCTCCAGCTAGCGACAGATACGCAGTATTTT. Amino acid sequence: CASSDLQLATDTQYF.

The chain is built from TRBV7-9 and TRBJ1-4; weak D call: TRBD1 (6 bases). Per the germline V gene, CDR1 is SEHNR and CDR2 is FQNEAQ (reference sequence). V lost 1 base, J lost 3 bases, and 9 bases lay in between. The CDR3 has 15 residues. The CDR3 here is CASSLVGGANEKLFF. In DNA, the CDR3 is TGTGCCAGCAGCTTAGTAGGGGGTGCTAATGAAAAACTGTTTTTT.

With regard to this clone: The junction and the germline gene differ at one end; a read error may be behind it. The rearrangement uses TRBV7-9 and TRBJ1-2, with D perhaps TRBD1 (6 bases). CDR1 and CDR2 from the germline V gene are SEHNR and FQNEAQ (reference sequence). CDR3 length equals 11 residues. The CDR3 here is CSSSTGDGYTF. The CDR3 bases are TGTTCCAGCTCGACAGGAGATGGCTACACCTTC.

The gene calls are TRBV5-5 and TRBJ2-7; D might be TRBD1 (6 bases). CDR1 is SGHKS, CDR2 YYEKEE, per germline (reference sequence). The V and J ends lost 4 bases and 5 bases respectively, with 19 bases between them. This CDR3 region has 15 residues. The DNA for the CDR3 is TGTGCCAGCAGCCTCGTGGGTGGGGGCCGAGACGAGCAGTACTTC. It encodes CASSLVGGGRDEQYF.

The chain joins TRBV11-3 to TRBJ2-6; D may be TRBD2 (5 bases). CDR1 and CDR2 (germline): SGHNT, YENEEA. This CDR3 spans 14 amino acids. V was shortened by 0 bases and J by 8 bases, with 8 bases between the two germline ends. The CDR3 DNA sequence: TGTGCCAGCAGCTTAGAGGTAGCGTCCAACGTCCTGACTTTC. This encodes CASSLEVASNVLTF. The variable domain in full, completed from reference TRBV11-3 and TRBJ2-6, reads EAGVVQSPRYKIIEKKQPVAFWCNPISGHNTLYWYLQNLGQGPELLIRYENEEAVDDSQLPKDRFSAERLKGVDSTLKIQPAELGDSAVYLCASSLEVASNVLTFGAGSRLTVL.

J is TRBJ2-3 and V is TRBV18; D is unclear. Trimming took 2 bases from V and 4 from J, leaving 7 bases between them. This CDR3 is 13 amino acids long. The germline gives CDR1 KGHSH, CDR2 LQKENI. The CDR3 is CASSPGEPDTQYF. In nucleotides, the CDR3 is TGTGCCAGCTCACCAGGAGAACCAGATACGCAGTATTTT.

CDR3 in DNA: TGTGCCAGCAGCCAAACAGATAACTATGGCTACACCTTC. Encoded protein: CASSQTDNYGYTF. V gene TRBV4-2 combines with J gene TRBJ1-2; D not resolved. This CDR3 spans 13 amino acids. Trimming stripped 2 bases from V and 1 base from J, with 5 bases between. CDR1 and CDR2 (germline): LGHNA, YNFKEQ.

CDR3 bases: TGTGCCAGCAGCTTAGATGGGCGCAGCTACAATGAGCAGTTCTTC. It is translated as CASSLDGRSYNEQFF. J is TRBJ2-1 and V is TRBV11-3; D unresolved. CDR3 length equals 15 residues. V lost 0 bases and J lost 3, with 9 bases in between. Germline V gene lookup returns CDR1 SGHNT and CDR2 YENEEA.

This chain links TRBV4-1 with TRBJ1-6; 7 bases match TRBD1. With V trimmed by 4 bases and J by 6 bases, 9 bases remained unmatched. The CDR3 consists of 16 residues. Germline lookup yields CDR1 MGHRA and CDR2 YSYEKL. In nucleotides, the CDR3 is TGCGCCAGCAGCCCATCCCGACAGGGAGTTAATTCACCCCTCCACTTT. It encodes CASSPSRQGVNSPLHF.

The chain's CDR3 is CASSPSEQFF. CDR3 DNA: TGTGCCAGCAGCCCTTCTGAGCAGTTCTTC. The V and J genes are TRBV6-4 and TRBJ2-1; D is unresolved. Germline V gene data show CDR1 as MRHNA and CDR2 as SNTAGT. CDR3 size: 10 residues. Trimming left V 6 bases short and J 9 bases short, with 6 bases between.

This chain connects TRBV25-1 to TRBJ2-7; possible D gene TRBD1, 5 bases. This CDR3 has 11 amino acids. CDR1 and CDR2 from the germline V gene are MGHDK and SYGVNS. The CDR3 nucleotides read TGTGCCAGCAGTGAATATATATCGGCAGGGGTC. Translated: CASSEYISAGV.

This sequence joins TRBV27 and TRBJ1-2, with D uncertain. The CDR3 sequence is 14 residues long. The V end was cut by 5 bases, the J end by 2 bases, with 12 bases between. Germline CDR1 MNHEY, CDR2 SMNVEV (reference sequence). The CDR3 coding sequence is TGTGCCAGCAGTCCAAGGAGAGGGAACTATGGCTACACCTTC. Residues: CASSPRRGNYGYTF.

The genes are TRBV7-9 and TRBJ2-5, with 12 bases matching TRBD2. Germline V gene sequence: CDR1 SEHNR, CDR2 FQNEAQ (reference sequence). The CDR3 consists of 17 residues. V shed 2 bases and J 0 bases; nucleotides not matched to a gene: 4. CDR3 sequence reads: CASSLRGTSGYQETQYF. Here the CDR3 DNA reads TGTGCCAGCAGCTTACGTGGGACTAGCGGGTACCAAGAGACCCAGTACTTC.

The rearrangement links TRBV19 to TRBJ1-1, with TRBD1 identical over 10 bases. Germline V gene data show CDR1 as LNHDA and CDR2 as SQIVND (reference sequence). V gave up 7 bases and J gave up 9 bases; unmatched junction bases: 17. This CDR3 is built from 16 residues. The CDR3 DNA sequence: TGTGCCAGTACTGGGGACAGGGGAGGAATTGGGCTGCAAGCTTTCTTT. Residues: CASTGDRGGIGLQAFF.

The gene calls are TRBV7-2 and TRBJ2-3; 9 bases align to TRBD1. V gave up 5 bases and J gave up 6 bases; unmatched junction bases: 6. The CDR3 loop spans 14 amino acids. CDR1 and CDR2 from the germline V gene are SGHTA and FQGNSA. The DNA of the CDR3 is TGTGCCAGCAGCCCCGGGACAGGGACGGATACGCAGTATTTT. It codes for CASSPGTGTDTQYF.

This clone has only a few counts. The chain has TRBV19 and TRBJ2-1; 11 bases agree with TRBD2. Germline lookup yields CDR1 LNHDA and CDR2 SQIVND (reference sequence). Losses at the gene ends were 2 bases for V and 8 bases for J; bases not matched to a gene: 5. CDR3 length: 15 residues. The CDR3 here is CASSIRLAGSDEQFF. In DNA form, the CDR3 reads TGTGCCAGTAGTATAAGACTAGCGGGGTCGGATGAGCAGTTCTTC.

This clone appeared a few times. This chain joins TRBV7-3 and TRBJ2-1; D is possibly TRBD2 (6 bases). The CDR3 runs to 14 residues. Trimming stripped 5 bases from V and 6 bases from J, with 14 bases between. Germline CDR1 SGHTA, CDR2 FQGTGA. CDR3 amino acids: CASSPDGTFNEQFF. For the CDR3, the DNA is TGTGCCAGCAGCCCAGACGGGACTTTCAATGAGCAGTTCTTC.

This clone is a singleton in its sample. The rearrangement joins TRBV5-1 to TRBJ1-1, with D possibly matching TRBD1 (5 bases). Trimming left V 0 bases short and J 4 bases short, with 13 bases between. Germline V CDR1 and CDR2: SGHRS, YFSETQ. The CDR3 covers 15 residues. The DNA of the CDR3 is TGCGCCAGCAGCTTGGGGGGGGAGGGGAGCACTGAAGCTTTCTTT. Protein product: CASSLGGEGSTEAFF.

The chain uses TRBV6-5 and TRBJ2-5; D is possibly TRBD2 (6 bases). Per germline, CDR1 MNHEY and CDR2 SVGAGI. The CDR3 is 13 amino acids. V lost 2 bases, J lost 10 bases, and 14 bases lay in between. The CDR3 nucleotides read TGTGCCAGCAGTTACGGAGCCGGAGGGAACCAGTACTTC. It yields the protein CASSYGAGGNQYF.

The V and J genes are TRBV5-1 and TRBJ2-3, with a possible D match to TRBD1 (6 bases). The CDR3 loop spans 15 amino acids. Trimming stripped 4 bases from V and 0 bases from J, with 12 bases between. The germline V gene has CDR1 SGHRS and CDR2 YFSETQ. CDR3 in amino acids: CASSPGTLSTDTQYF. Written as DNA, the CDR3 is TGCGCCAGCAGCCCCGGGACATTAAGCACAGATACGCAGTATTTT.

The rearrangement uses TRBV4-1 and TRBJ2-4, with a possible D match to TRBD1 (5 bases). The V gene's germline CDR1 is MGHRA and CDR2 YSYEKL. The germline V and J ends were trimmed by 1 base and 3 bases, with 16 bases remaining between them. The CDR3 spans 17 residues. CDR3 protein: CASSQALDRGGKNIQYF. CDR3 in DNA: TGCGCCAGCAGCCAAGCTTTGGATAGGGGTGGCAAAAACATTCAGTACTTC.

This chain connects TRBV2 to TRBJ2-5; the D gene is possibly TRBD1 (6 bases). The J call may not be correct, given that the DNA end is closer to TRBJ2-7. The CDR3 loop spans 15 amino acids. Germline values: CDR1 SNHLY, CDR2 FYNNEI. CDR3 amino acids: CASSPSPRTDDEQYF. The CDR3 nucleotides read TGTGCCAGCAGCCCATCTCCGCGGACAGATGACGAGCAGTACTTC.

This clone has just a few counts. The chain is built from TRBV7-9 and TRBJ1-2; the D is unclear. V was trimmed by 5 bases and J by 2 bases, leaving 12 bases between them. Germline-derived CDR1 and CDR2 are SEHNR and FQNEAQ (reference sequence). The length of the CDR3 is 14 residues. The CDR3 protein is CASSTLGGNYGYTF. The CDR3 region has the DNA TGTGCCAGCAGCACCCTAGGCGGGAACTATGGCTACACCTTC.